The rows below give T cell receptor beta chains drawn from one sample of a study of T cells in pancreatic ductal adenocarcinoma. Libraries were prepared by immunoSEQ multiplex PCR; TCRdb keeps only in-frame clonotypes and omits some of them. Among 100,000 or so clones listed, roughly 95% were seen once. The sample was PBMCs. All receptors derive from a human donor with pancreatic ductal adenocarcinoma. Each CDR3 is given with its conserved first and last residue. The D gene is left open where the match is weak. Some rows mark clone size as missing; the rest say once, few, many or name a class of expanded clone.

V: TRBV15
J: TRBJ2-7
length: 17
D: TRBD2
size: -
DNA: TGTGCCACCAGCAGAGGCGACACAGCGGGAGTAGGCTACGAGCAGTACTTC
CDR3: CATSRGDTAGVGYEQYF

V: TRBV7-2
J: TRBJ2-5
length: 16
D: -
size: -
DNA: TGTGCCAGCAGTCTTACCCCGAACAGGGTCCAAGAGACCCAGTACTTC
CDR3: CASSLTPNRVQETQYF

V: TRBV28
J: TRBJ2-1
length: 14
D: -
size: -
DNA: TGTGCCATCTCAGGACTATTGGGGCACAATGAGCAGTTCTTC
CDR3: CAISGLLGHNEQFF

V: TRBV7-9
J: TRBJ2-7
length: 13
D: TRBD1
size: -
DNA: TGTGCCAGCAGCGGACAGGGGGCTGTCGAGCAGTACTTC
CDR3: CASSGQGAVEQYF

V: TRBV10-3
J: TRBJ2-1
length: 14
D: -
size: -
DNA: TGTGCCATCGAACAAAGCGGAGCCTACAATGAGCAGTTCTTC
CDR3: CAIEQSGAYNEQFF

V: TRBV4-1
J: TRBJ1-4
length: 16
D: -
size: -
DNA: TGCGCCAGCAGCCAAGATCTACGGGGGGCCGATGAAAAACTGTTTTTT
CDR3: CASSQDLRGADEKLFF

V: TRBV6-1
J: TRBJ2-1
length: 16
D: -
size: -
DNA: TGTGCCAGCAGTGAAGCAGCCCTAGCGTCTTACAATGAGCAGTTCTTC
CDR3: CASSEAALASYNEQFF

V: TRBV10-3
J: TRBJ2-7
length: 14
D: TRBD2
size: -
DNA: TGTGCCACTTCCAAGCGGGAGGGATCCTACGAGCAGTACTTC
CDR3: CATSKREGSYEQYF

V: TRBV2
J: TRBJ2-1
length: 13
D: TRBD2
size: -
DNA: TGTGCCAGCAGTGTGGAACTAGCGGGGGGTCGGTTCTTC
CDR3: CASSVELAGGRFF

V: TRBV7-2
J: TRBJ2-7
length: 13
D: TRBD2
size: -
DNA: TGTGCCAGCAGCCCTTGGGGGGGGGTCGAGCAGTACTTC
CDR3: CASSPWGGVEQYF

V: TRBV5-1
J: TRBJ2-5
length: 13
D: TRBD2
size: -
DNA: TGCGCCAGCAGCAGCAGCGGGATGGAGACCCAGTACTTC
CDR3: CASSSSGMETQYF

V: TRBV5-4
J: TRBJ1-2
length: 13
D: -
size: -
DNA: TGTGCCAGCAGCTTGGGCCAGGAGGATGGCTACACCTTC
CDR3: CASSLGQEDGYTF

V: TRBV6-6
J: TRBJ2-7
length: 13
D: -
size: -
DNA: TGTGCCAGCAGTTTGGACAGTTACTACGAGCAGTACTTC
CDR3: CASSLDSYYEQYF

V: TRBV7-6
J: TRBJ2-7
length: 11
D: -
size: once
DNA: TGTGCCAGCAGCTCTTACTCGAAGCAGTACTTC
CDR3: CASSSYSKQYF

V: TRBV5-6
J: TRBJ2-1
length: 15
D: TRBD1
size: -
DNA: TGTGCCAGCAGCTTGGGACAGGGAGCGTACAATGAGCAGTTCTTC
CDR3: CASSLGQGAYNEQFF

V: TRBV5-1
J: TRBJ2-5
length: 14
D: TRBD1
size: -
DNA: TGCGCCAGCAGCATCGGACAGGGGATGGAGACCCAGTACTTC
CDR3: CASSIGQGMETQYF

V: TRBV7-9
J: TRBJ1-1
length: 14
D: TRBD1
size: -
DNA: TGTGCCAGCACTCCCCAGGGGGCCGACACTGAAGCTTTCTTT
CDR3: CASTPQGADTEAFF

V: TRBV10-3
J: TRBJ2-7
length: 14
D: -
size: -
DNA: TGTGCCATCAGTGAGGTTAGAGCGGGAGAGGGGGCGTACTTC
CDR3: CAISEVRAGEGAYF

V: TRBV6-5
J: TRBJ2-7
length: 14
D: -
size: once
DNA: TGTGCCAGCGGTAACCCCGGGAGCTTTCACGAGCAGTACTTC
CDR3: CASGNPGSFHEQYF

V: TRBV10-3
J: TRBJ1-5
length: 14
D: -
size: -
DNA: TGTGCCATCAGTGAAGGTCCTAGGGGTCAGCCCCAGCATTTT
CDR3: CAISEGPRGQPQHF

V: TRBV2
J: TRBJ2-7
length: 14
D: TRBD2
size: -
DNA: TGTGCCAGCAGTGACGTTAGTCTAGCGGGCGAGCAGTACTTC
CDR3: CASSDVSLAGEQYF

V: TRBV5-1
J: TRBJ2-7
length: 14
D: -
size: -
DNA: TGCGCCAGCAGCTTGGGACAGGACGTGTACGAGCAGTACTTC
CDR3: CASSLGQDVYEQYF

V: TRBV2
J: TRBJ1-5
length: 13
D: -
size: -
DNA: TGTGCCAGCAGTTATCGGGGAGTTCAGCCCCAGCATTTT
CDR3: CASSYRGVQPQHF

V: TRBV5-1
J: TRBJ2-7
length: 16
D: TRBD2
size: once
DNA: TGCGCCAGCAGCTTGGCGACCGGGACTACCATCTACGAGCAGTACTTC
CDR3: CASSLATGTTIYEQYF

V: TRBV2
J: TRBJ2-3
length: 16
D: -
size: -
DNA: TGTGCCAGCAGTGCCGGACGCGGGTTGACCACAGATACGCAGTATTTT
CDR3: CASSAGRGLTTDTQYF

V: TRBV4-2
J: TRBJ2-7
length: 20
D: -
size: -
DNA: TGTGCCAGCAGCCAAGATCTCGCTATCGCGGGCGGGGCCAGCTCCTACGAGCAGTACTTC
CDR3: CASSQDLAIAGGASSYEQYF

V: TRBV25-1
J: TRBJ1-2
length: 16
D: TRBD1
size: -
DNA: TGTGCCAGCAGTGAGCACCAGGGGGCTGATAACTATGGCTACACCTTC
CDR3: CASSEHQGADNYGYTF

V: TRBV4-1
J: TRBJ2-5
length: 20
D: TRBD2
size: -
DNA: TGCGCCAGCAGCCAAGAAAGAGGACCGGGACTAGCGGGGGAAAAAGAGACCCAGTACTTC
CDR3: CASSQERGPGLAGEKETQYF

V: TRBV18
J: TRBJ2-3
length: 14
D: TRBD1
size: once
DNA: TGTGCCAGCTCACCGGGACAGGTACCAGATACGCAGTATTTT
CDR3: CASSPGQVPDTQYF

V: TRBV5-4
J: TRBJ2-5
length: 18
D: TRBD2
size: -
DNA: TGTGCCAGCAGCTTGTGGGGGTCTAGCGGGAGTAGCGGGGAGACCCAGTACTTC
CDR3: CASSLWGSSGSSGETQYF

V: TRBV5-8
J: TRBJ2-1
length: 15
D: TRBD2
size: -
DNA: TGTGCCAGCAGCTTCTTAGCGGGCCAAAGTAATGAGCAGTTCTTC
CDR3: CASSFLAGQSNEQFF

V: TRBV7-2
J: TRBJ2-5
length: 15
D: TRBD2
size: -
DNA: TGTGCCAGCAGCCCAGCGGTAGCGGGAAGGGGGACCCAGTACTTC
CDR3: CASSPAVAGRGTQYF

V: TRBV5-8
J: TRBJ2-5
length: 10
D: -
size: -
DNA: TGTGCCAGCAGCTTCTTGGCCCCGTACTTC
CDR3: CASSFLAPYF

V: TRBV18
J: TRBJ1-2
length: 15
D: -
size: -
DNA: TGTGCCAGCTCACCACCGAGGGAGGCGACGGATGGCTACACCTTC
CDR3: CASSPPREATDGYTF

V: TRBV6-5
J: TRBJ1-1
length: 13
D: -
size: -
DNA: TGTGCCAGCAGTTCACAGGGTAACACTGAAGCTTTCTTT
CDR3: CASSSQGNTEAFF

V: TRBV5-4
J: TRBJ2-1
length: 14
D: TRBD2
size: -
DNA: TGTGCCAGCCACGGGACTAGCGACTACAATGAGCAGTTCTTC
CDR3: CASHGTSDYNEQFF

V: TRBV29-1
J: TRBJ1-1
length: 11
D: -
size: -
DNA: TGCAGCGCCGGGGGGGGTGCTGAAGCTTTCTTT
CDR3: CSAGGGAEAFF

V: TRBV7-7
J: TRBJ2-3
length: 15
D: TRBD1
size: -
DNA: TGTGCTAGCAGCCGGACAGGGGGCGCCGATGATACGCAGTATTTT
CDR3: CASSRTGGADDTQYF

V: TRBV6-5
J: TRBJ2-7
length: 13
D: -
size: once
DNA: TGTGCCAGCAGCTCTGGCGGGGGCCACGAGCAGTACTTC
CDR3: CASSSGGGHEQYF

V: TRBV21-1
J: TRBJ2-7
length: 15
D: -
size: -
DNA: TGTGCCAGCAGAACAGCGGGAGGGCCTCCCTACGAGCAGTACTTC
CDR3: CASRTAGGPPYEQYF